The rows below give T cell receptor beta chains drawn from one sample of a study of human T cells and chemical hapten exposure. TCRdb re-called the RACE reads with MiXCR, one entry per CDR3 protein. Here the sample spans about 190,000 distinct CDR3 sequences, around 25% being singletons. Sequenced here: whole blood, sampled in connection with sensitization to the hapten diphenylcyclopropenone (DPC). These receptors were taken from a middle-aged woman with alopecia areata. Some clones in this sample may be carry-over from other donors' samples. CDR3s include the opening cysteine and the closing phenylalanine or tryptophan. The D gene is left open where the match is weak. Only part of the rows carry a size: once, few, many, or a class if the clone is expanded.

size	J	V	D	CDR3	DNA
-	TRBJ2-1	TRBV20-1	TRBD2	CSARDQGLAGADNEQFF	TGCAGTGCTAGAGATCAGGGACTAGCGGGAGCCGACAATGAGCAGTTCTTC
few	TRBJ2-5	TRBV7-9	-	CASSLGAAQETQYF	TGTGCCAGCAGCTTAGGGGCAGCACAAGAGACCCAGTACTTC
many	TRBJ2-1	TRBV3-1	-	CASSQFTVRNEQFF	TGTGCCAGCAGCCAGTTCACTGTTCGGAATGAGCAGTTCTTC
-	TRBJ2-1	TRBV10-3	TRBD2	CAISEFPGGSSYNEQFF	TGTGCCATCAGTGAGTTTCCTGGCGGGAGTTCCTACAATGAGCAGTTCTTC
many	TRBJ2-7	TRBV20-1	-	CSARDSSYYEQYF	TGCAGTGCTAGAGATTCGAGCTACTACGAGCAGTACTTC
-	TRBJ1-2	TRBV19	-	CASTLTGWPPLTNYGYTF	TGTGCCAGTACCCTAACAGGGTGGCCCCCACTAACTAACTATGGCTACACCTTC
many	TRBJ2-7	TRBV10-3	TRBD2	CAISVRAGGPSEQYF	TGTGCCATCAGTGTGAGAGCGGGAGGGCCTAGCGAGCAGTACTTC
few	TRBJ2-5	TRBV28	TRBD1	CASSPQGAGETQYF	TGTGCCAGCAGTCCCCAGGGGGCTGGGGAGACCCAGTACTTC
few	TRBJ2-7	TRBV28	-	CASLGNEQYF	TGTGCCAGTTTGGGAAACGAGCAGTACTTC
many	TRBJ2-2	TRBV7-7	TRBD1	CASSPRTGSGTGELFF	TGTGCTAGCAGCCCCCGGACAGGGTCGGGCACCGGGGAGCTGTTTTTT
-	TRBJ2-5	TRBV11-2	TRBD1	CASSVDRGVQETQYF	TGTGCCAGCAGCGTTGACAGGGGCGTCCAAGAGACCCAGTACTTC
few	TRBJ2-5	TRBV7-2	-	CASSSPPFQETQYF	TGTGCCAGCAGCTCACCCCCTTTTCAAGAGACCCAGTACTTC
few	TRBJ2-2	TRBV6-5	-	CASSYVGDPGELFF	TGTGCCAGCAGTTATGTGGGAGATCCCGGGGAGCTGTTTTTT
-	TRBJ2-7	TRBV27	-	CASSLSGRAWGEQYF	TGTGCCAGCAGTTTATCTGGCCGGGCTTGGGGCGAGCAGTACTTC
-	TRBJ1-2	TRBV27	TRBD1	CASSFQGASGYTF	TGTGCCAGCAGTTTTCAGGGGGCCTCTGGCTACACCTTC
-	TRBJ2-1	TRBV18	TRBD2	CASSPPGGTSGGNEQFF	TGTGCCAGCTCACCACCGGGAGGGACTAGCGGGGGGAATGAGCAGTTCTTC
few	TRBJ2-7	TRBV28	TRBD2	CASNPGGPPDEQYF	TGTGCCAGCAACCCGGGAGGGCCTCCTGACGAGCAGTACTTC
-	TRBJ2-5	TRBV20-1	-	CSARPREGGQETQYF	TGCAGTGCTAGACCCCGCGAGGGGGGGCAAGAGACCCAGTACTTC
-	TRBJ2-3	TRBV6-5	-	CASTPASFAGDTQYF	TGTGCCAGCACTCCAGCAAGTTTCGCAGGGGATACGCAGTATTTT
few	TRBJ1-1	TRBV20-1	-	CSATDSGSTEAFF	TGCAGTGCTACCGACTCAGGGAGCACTGAAGCTTTCTTT
-	TRBJ2-7	TRBV29-1	-	CSVVGSGGSYEQYF	TGCAGCGTTGTAGGCTCTGGTGGGTCCTACGAGCAGTACTTC
few	TRBJ2-3	TRBV29-1	TRBD1	CSVQGGADTQYF	TGCAGCGTTCAAGGGGGCGCGGATACGCAGTATTTT
few	TRBJ1-2	TRBV7-9	-	CASSLSGAAGYTF	TGTGCCAGCAGCTTATCGGGGGCTGCTGGCTACACCTTC
-	TRBJ2-1	TRBV5-1	TRBD2	CASSLAASGSQEQFF	TGCGCCAGCAGCTTGGCGGCTAGCGGGAGCCAGGAGCAGTTCTTC
few	TRBJ2-5	TRBV7-2	-	CASSFSGQETQYF	TGTGCCAGCAGCTTCAGCGGGCAGGAGACCCAGTACTTC
many	TRBJ2-5	TRBV10-3	-	CAISARLIYGRTQETQYF	TGTGCCATCAGTGCCCGTCTAATTTACGGGCGAACTCAGGAGACCCAGTACTTC
-	TRBJ2-5	TRBV7-6	-	CASSLTGTSQETQYF	TGTGCCAGCAGCCTTACCGGGACATCCCAAGAGACCCAGTACTTC
many	TRBJ1-5	TRBV12-3/TRBV12-4	-	CASSSADNQPQHF	TGTGCCAGCTCATCGGCAGACAATCAGCCCCAGCATTTT
few	TRBJ2-3	TRBV24-1	TRBD2	CATVSSGSRDTQYF	TGTGCCACCGTCAGTAGCGGGAGTAGAGATACGCAGTATTTT
-	TRBJ2-3	TRBV3-1	-	CASSQETSNTDTQYF	TGTGCCAGCAGCCAAGAGACCTCCAACACAGATACGCAGTATTTT
many	TRBJ2-5	TRBV7-9	-	CASSRTQLQGGETQYF	TGTGCCAGCAGTCGCACTCAACTACAGGGTGGAGAGACCCAGTACTTC
-	TRBJ2-7	TRBV7-2	TRBD2	CASTSGTSAYEQYF	TGTGCCAGCACCTCCGGGACTAGCGCCTACGAGCAGTACTTC
-	TRBJ1-1	TRBV5-6	-	CASSLAGGPEAFF	TGTGCCAGCAGCTTGGCGGGCGGGCCTGAAGCTTTCTTT
many	TRBJ2-7	TRBV7-2	TRBD1	CASSLAQGLTYEQYF	TGTGCCAGCAGCTTAGCACAGGGGCTGACCTACGAGCAGTACTTC
-	TRBJ2-7	TRBV29-1	TRBD1	CSARTQGQGGEQYF	TGCAGCGCCCGCACACAAGGACAGGGAGGCGAGCAGTACTTC
few	TRBJ1-1	TRBV5-6	TRBD1	CASSLGTGLEAFF	TGTGCCAGCAGCTTGGGGACAGGGCTTGAAGCTTTCTTT
-	TRBJ1-5	TRBV28	TRBD1	CASSLDRVYQPQHF	TGTGCCAGCAGTTTGGACAGGGTCTATCAGCCCCAGCATTTT
few	TRBJ2-3	TRBV6-5	-	CASSYSGDPSSTQYF	TGTGCCAGCAGTTACTCGGGTGATCCTAGCTCAACGCAGTATTTT
-	TRBJ2-7	TRBV7-9	-	CASSSPGPSYEQYF	TGTGCCAGCAGCTCCCCAGGTCCCTCCTACGAGCAGTACTTC
few	TRBJ1-2	TRBV28	-	CASTPGNSYNYGYTF	TGTGCCAGCACCCCCGGGAACAGCTACAACTATGGCTACACCTTC
few	TRBJ2-3	TRBV20-1	-	CSAPKGGTSTDTQYF	TGCAGTGCCCCCAAGGGGGGTACTAGCACAGATACGCAGTATTTT
many	TRBJ1-1	TRBV29-1	-	CSVVSTLGDAFF	TGCAGCGTTGTGTCGACATTGGGGGACGCTTTCTTT
few	TRBJ2-3	TRBV27	TRBD2	CASSLGLAGAWTQYF	TGTGCCAGCAGTTTAGGACTAGCGGGAGCGTGGACGCAGTATTTT
-	TRBJ2-2	TRBV2	-	CASSRDRGGGTGELFF	TGTGCCAGCAGCCGAGACAGGGGAGGGGGCACCGGGGAGCTGTTTTTT
-	TRBJ2-1	TRBV28	-	CASSPGSGSSYNEQFF	TGTGCCAGCAGCCCGGGGTCGGGGAGCTCCTACAATGAGCAGTTCTTC
many	TRBJ2-3	TRBV20-1	-	CSAKLRDTQYF	TGCAGTGCTAAGCTAAGAGATACGCAGTATTTT
few	TRBJ2-7	TRBV7-2	TRBD2	CASSLAASGPYEQYF	TGTGCCAGCAGCTTAGCGGCTAGCGGTCCGTACGAGCAGTACTTC
many	TRBJ2-7	TRBV6-1	-	CASSEGYEQYF	TGTGCCAGCAGTGAAGGCTACGAGCAGTACTTC
-	TRBJ2-3	TRBV9	-	CASSVGTWGTDTQYF	TGTGCCAGCAGCGTAGGGACCTGGGGCACAGATACGCAGTATTTT
few	TRBJ2-1	TRBV6-4	-	CASSDRSRSSYNEQFF	TGTGCCAGCAGTGACCGTTCTAGAAGCTCCTACAATGAGCAGTTCTTC
-	TRBJ2-3	TRBV7-9	TRBD2	CASSLLAGTDTQYF	TGTGCCAGCAGCTTACTAGCGGGCACAGATACGCAGTATTTT